This TCR beta chain was retrieved from a study of early T cells in non-severe SARS-CoV-2 infection (dated by TCRdb to 2020 to 2023). The study in broad terms: TCR sequencing used bulk RNA from unsorted whole blood, so alpha and beta chains could not be paired.

This clonotype was recorded a few times. Its antigen target is currently unknown. The record has no base qualities; no much larger clone is one base away. The study was a case-control design nested within a healthcare worker cohort in London, UK, with weekly nasopharyngeal swab PCR tests and blood sampling. Between 23 and 31 March 2020, the week of the UK lockdown, healthcare workers were enrolled and then followed up weekly for as long as 16 weeks. Library construction relied on 5' RACE. This sample was sequenced with a NextSeq 500. The TCR library protocol attached unique molecular identifiers to individual cDNA molecules to correct for sequencing error and PCR bias. TCR alpha and beta chains were both sequenced, and the abundances of alpha and beta sequences in each sample were closely correlated with each other. In the paper's pipeline: Decombinator V4 was used to perform V gene, J gene and CDR3 annotation of TCR sequences. TCRs were defined as expanded if a significant change between any two time points was detected under a Poisson model with p below 0.0001. TCR abundances were normalised to the total number of TCRs sequenced in each sample and reported as counts per million. TRAV1-2 paired with TRAJ12, TRAJ20 or TRAJ33 defined MAIT TCRs, while TRAV10 paired with TRAJ18 defined iNKT TCRs. VDJdb, accessed 1 November 2021, was searched for CMV, EBV and SARS-CoV-2 annotated TCRs, excluding TCRs annotated for multiple antigens. TCRdb took the public reads, trimmed them with fastp at Q25, ran MiXCR for clone calling and kept in-frame beta chains. Each CDR3 protein gets just one entry, which takes the most common genes and DNA from the rows behind it. In this record, the V and J calls reflect TCRdb's handling and not the investigators' own analysis. This sample has 100,000 to 120,000 distinct CDR3 sequences in its table, and over 9.5% of those were observed once. 3.8% of the sample comes from the top ten.

V sheds 6 bases and J sheds 0 bases, leaving 6 bases between their ends. The CDR3 goes from the cysteine to the phenylalanine over 13 residues. The retained sequence is limited to the CDR3, 39 bases, with the frame set at the first base. The germline V gene encodes CDR1 SGHTA and CDR2 FQGTGA. Study-level results and caveats: VDJdb matching was skewed toward anti-spike CD8 responses and likely underestimated virus-specific expansions, missing private and CD4 specificities.

This TCR was recovered from an adult who was a healthcare worker with PCR-confirmed SARS-CoV-2 infection or an uninfected control (not recorded which). The chain is encoded by TRBV7-3 joined to TRBJ2-1, with no confidently assigned D gene. The starting material was whole blood, obtained at baseline. Here the CDR3 is given as CASRQDSYNEQFF. The nucleotide sequence is given as TGTGCCAGCAGGCAGGACTCCTACAATGAGCAGTTCTTC.